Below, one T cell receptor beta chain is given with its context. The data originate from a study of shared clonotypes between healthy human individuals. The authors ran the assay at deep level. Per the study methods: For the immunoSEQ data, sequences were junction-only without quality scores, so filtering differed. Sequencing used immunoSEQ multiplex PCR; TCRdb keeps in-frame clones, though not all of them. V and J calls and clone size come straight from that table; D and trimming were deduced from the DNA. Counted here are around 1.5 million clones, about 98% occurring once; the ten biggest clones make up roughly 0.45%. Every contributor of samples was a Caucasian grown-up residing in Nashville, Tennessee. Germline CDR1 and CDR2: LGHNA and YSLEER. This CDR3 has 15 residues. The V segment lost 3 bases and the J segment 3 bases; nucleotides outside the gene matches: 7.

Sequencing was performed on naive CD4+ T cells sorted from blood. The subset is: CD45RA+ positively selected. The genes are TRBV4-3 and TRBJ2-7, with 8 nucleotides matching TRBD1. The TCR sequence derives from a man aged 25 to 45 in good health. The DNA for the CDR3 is TGCGCCAGCAGCCAGGAATTAGGACAGGGCTACGAGCAGTACTTC. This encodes CASSQELGQGYEQYF.